A selection of T cell receptor beta chains follows, all from one sample in a study of neurological immune-mediated disorders. TCRdb re-called the 5' RACE reads through MiXCR, storing one row per CDR3 protein. The sample holds tens of thousands of distinct CDR3 sequences; around 3.8% are singletons and the top ten take over 2%. Material: PBMCs. These receptors were taken from a woman in her fifties or sixties with multiple sclerosis. Both conserved end residues are part of each CDR3. D genes are given only for firm matches. Only some rows state a clone size, as once, few, many or a class for expanded clones.

size	V	D	J	CDR3	DNA
many	TRBV5-6	NA	TRBJ2-1	CASSLVLGSALNEQFF	TGTGCCAGCAGCTTGGTCCTCGGATCCGCACTCAATGAGCAGTTCTTC
many	TRBV5-6	NA	TRBJ1-6	CASSWTSPGPLNF	TGTGCCAGCAGCTGGACAAGCCCCGGGCCCCTCAACTTT
many	TRBV20-1	TRBD1	TRBJ2-5	CSARDRYRDRGLETQYF	TGCAGTGCTAGAGATCGGTACCGGGACAGGGGGCTGGAGACCCAGTACTTC
many	TRBV24-1	NA	TRBJ2-7	CATSDPPQGRQYF	TGTGCCACCAGTGACCCCCCCCAGGGGAGGCAGTACTTC
many	TRBV15	TRBD1	TRBJ1-2	CATSRAAGTGYGYTF	TGTGCCACCAGCAGGGCTGCCGGGACAGGCTATGGCTACACCTTC
many	TRBV10-3	TRBD1	TRBJ2-2	CAIKGQGDTGELFF	TGTGCCATCAAAGGACAGGGGGACACCGGGGAGCTGTTTTTT
many	TRBV7-2	TRBD1	TRBJ1-1	CASSRDRVRLNTEAFF	TGTGCCAGCAGCAGGGACAGGGTCCGCTTGAACACTGAAGCTTTCTTT
many	TRBV20-1	NA	TRBJ1-5	CSALQDLNQPQNF	TGCAGTGCTTTACAGGACCTCAATCAGCCCCAGAATTTT
many	TRBV7-2	NA	TRBJ2-7	CASSSLWGEQYF	TGTGCCAGCAGCTCTCTTTGGGGTGAGCAGTACTTC
many	TRBV29-1	NA	TRBJ1-3	CSVVWTGSTIYF	TGCAGCGTTGTGTGGACTGGAAGCACCATATATTTT
many	TRBV5-1	NA	TRBJ2-7	CASSLIGTSYEQYF	TGCGCCAGCAGCTTGATTGGAACCTCCTACGAGCAGTACTTC
many	TRBV7-2	TRBD2	TRBJ2-3	CASSLKLAGADTQYF	TGTGCCAGCAGCTTAAAACTAGCGGGAGCAGATACGCAGTATTTT
many	TRBV20-1	NA	TRBJ2-1	CSARDPGVPYNEQFF	TGCAGTGCTAGAGATCCGGGAGTCCCCTACAATGAGCAGTTCTTC
many	TRBV7-2	NA	TRBJ1-1	CASSQLPGVRAFF	TGTGCCAGCAGCCAACTCCCCGGGGTGAGAGCTTTCTTT
many	TRBV5-8	NA	TRBJ2-3	CASSSRTAILTDTQYF	TGTGCCAGCAGCTCAAGGACGGCGATACTCACAGATACGCAGTATTTT
many	TRBV7-9	TRBD1	TRBJ1-5	CASSWGQGAWPQHF	TGTGCCAGCAGCTGGGGACAGGGGGCTTGGCCCCAGCATTTT
many	TRBV7-9	NA	TRBJ1-2	CASSLALAGRDYGYTF	TGTGCCAGCAGCTTAGCGCTCGCAGGGCGGGACTATGGCTACACCTTC
NA	TRBV20-1	NA	TRBJ2-5	CSARTFGEQETQYF	TGCAGTGCTCGAACCTTCGGGGAACAAGAGACCCAGTACTTC
NA	TRBV18	NA	TRBJ1-1	CASSPPRTGRMNTEAFF	TGTGCCAGCTCACCACCGAGAACAGGGCGAATGAACACTGAAGCTTTCTTT
few	TRBV5-1	NA	TRBJ1-1	CASKKDSTNTEAFF	TGCGCCAGCAAGAAGGACAGTACGAACACTGAAGCTTTCTTT
many	TRBV3-1	NA	TRBJ1-1	CASSQDSGRTEAFF	TGTGCCAGCAGCCAAGATTCGGGGAGAACTGAAGCTTTCTTT
many	TRBV3-1	TRBD1	TRBJ1-4	CASSQAAGTGGEKLFF	TGTGCCAGCAGCCAAGCCGCCGGGACAGGGGGTGAAAAACTGTTTTTT